The next 9 T cell receptor beta chains were all read from a single sample in a study of CD8+CD57+ T cells in acquired aplastic anemia. TCR beta VDJ and CDR3 were profiled, and genomic DNA was the template. TCRdb called the reads again in MiXCR, with one record for every CDR3 protein. The sample lists about 75,000 distinct CDR3 sequences; 55% to 75% were seen once. Those patients picked for sequencing had displayed CD8+CD57+ cell expansion on flow cytometry. The sequencing input was sorted CD4+, CD8+, or CD8+CD57+ T cells (not recorded which) from PBMCs. All receptors derive from a human donor with aplastic anemia.

The J gene is TRBJ1-2, the V gene TRBV29-1, with D maybe TRBD1 (5 bases). The CDR3 is made up of 13 amino acids. The germline V gene encodes CDR1 SQVTM and CDR2 ANQGSEA. The V and J ends lost 1 base and 4 bases respectively, with 10 bases between them. The CDR3 region is CSVEVGVGYGYTF. In DNA form, the CDR3 reads TGCAGCGTTGAAGTGGGGGTAGGCTATGGCTACACCTTC.

The J gene is TRBJ2-3, the V gene TRBV7-9; D is unresolved. V shed 9 bases and J shed 3 bases, with 13 bases lying between them. CDR3 length equals 13 residues. Germline V gene sequence: CDR1 SEHNR, CDR2 FQNEAQ (reference sequence). CDR3 DNA sequence: TGTGCCAGTAATCCTCTGGGGACAGATACGCAGTATTTT. The encoded protein is CASNPLGTDTQYF.

The genes are TRBV7-9 and TRBJ2-7; D gene uncertain. The CDR3 spans 12 residues. Germline V CDR1 and CDR2: SEHNR, FQNEAQ (reference sequence). Trimming pared 5 bases from V and 0 bases from J, leaving 5 bases between. The CDR3 sequence: CASSPLSYEQYF. As DNA, the CDR3 is TGTGCCAGCAGCCCGCTCTCCTACGAGCAGTACTTC.

To note about this clonotype: An end of the junction does not agree with germline; a read error may underlie this. The gene calls are TRBV10-3 and TRBJ2-7; D uncertain. Germline CDR1 is ENHRY and CDR2 is SYGVKD. This CDR3 is built from 12 residues. The CDR3 reads CAISEVAYEQCF. In nucleotides, the CDR3 is TGTGCCATCAGTGAGGTAGCCTACGAGCAGTGCTTC.

The chain joins TRBV24-1 to TRBJ2-3; possible D gene TRBD2, 5 bases. CDR3 size: 16 residues. Per germline, CDR1 KGHDR and CDR2 SFDVKD. Trimming stripped 3 bases from V and 2 bases from J, with 14 bases between. The DNA for the CDR3 is TGTGCCACCAGTGATCAACGAGGGATGCCCACAGATACGCAGTATTTT. Translating it yields CATSDQRGMPTDTQYF.

The chain has TRBV25-1 and TRBJ1-6, with D hard to call. The CDR3 length is 16 residues. The germline V gene encodes CDR1 MGHDK and CDR2 SYGVNS. The V and J ends lost 2 bases and 2 bases respectively, with 10 bases between them. CDR3 bases: TGTGCCAGCAGTGAAAGTGGGGTAACCTATAATTCACCCCTCCACTTT. Translated: CASSESGVTYNSPLHF.

This chain connects TRBV20-1 to TRBJ2-7; the match to TRBD1 covers 7 bases. V lost 3 bases to trimming and J lost 0 bases; unmatched junction nucleotides: 5. CDR3 size: 14 residues. The germline V gene encodes CDR1 DFQATT and CDR2 SNEGSKA (reference sequence). CDR3: CSARRRDSSYEQYF. Here the CDR3 DNA reads TGCAGTGCTAGGCGAAGGGACAGCTCCTACGAGCAGTACTTC.

This clonotype was counted between two and nine times. J is TRBJ1-1 and V is TRBV5-4, with a possible D match to TRBD1 (5 bases). The CDR3 runs to 14 residues. Germline CDR1 reads SGHNT; CDR2 reads YYREEE (reference sequence). The ends were cut back, 2 bases at V and 3 bases at J, with 11 bases in the middle. CDR3 region: CASSFGDGYTEAFF. CDR3 sequence (DNA): TGTGCCAGCAGCTTTGGGGACGGGTACACTGAAGCTTTCTTT.

The rearrangement joins TRBV7-8 to TRBJ2-5; D remains unclear. In germline, CDR1 is SGHVS, CDR2 FQNEAQ. The CDR3 totals 13 residues. Trimming stripped 1 base from V and 1 base from J, with 4 bases between. The CDR3 region has the DNA TGTGCCAGCAGCTTAGATCCCCAAGAGACCCAGTACTTC. The encoded protein is CASSLDPQETQYF.